The 11 T cell receptor beta chains given below trace back to one sample, sequenced in a study of CD8+ T cells in alopecia areata (dated by TCRdb to the late 2010s). Libraries were built with the immunoSEQ multiplex PCR assay. RNA was extracted from all samples and reverse transcribed into cDNA as template for TCR sequencing. TCRdb carries this immuneACCESS record with in-frame sequences only. Its versions omit some clonotypes, under half of them owing to an unresolved V gene in the studies checked, with the rest unexplained. This sample lists around 30,000 clones; around three quarters were detected once. 19% of the sample lies in the top ten. The sequenced sample consisted of NKG2D-low CD8+ T cells sorted from blood. What this sample's cell subset or site label stands for: sorted CD8+ NKG2D-low blood T cells. These receptors were obtained from a human donor with alopecia areata.

In DNA, the CDR3 is TGCGCCAGCAGCCAAGATATTCTAGCGGGAACGAACAATGAGCAGTTCTTC. The encoded protein is CASSQDILAGTNNEQFF. The V call is TRBV4-1, the J call TRBJ2-1; 9 nucleotides match TRBD2. Unmatched junction bases numbered 8, after V lost 0 bases and J lost 5 bases. Germline-derived CDR1 and CDR2 are MGHRA and YSYEKL. CDR3 size: 17 residues.

The V gene is TRBV7-6, the J gene TRBJ2-7; TRBD2 agrees at 12 bases. The CDR3 runs 17 residues. Germline CDR1 is SGHVS and CDR2 is FNYEAQ. The V gene end was trimmed by 1 base and the J gene end by 1 base; junction bases not matched to a gene: 5. CDR3 amino acids: CASSLDRTSGTSYEQYF. DNA of the CDR3: TGTGCCAGCAGCTTAGACCGGACTAGCGGGACATCCTACGAGCAGTACTTC.

This clone has a handful of counts. The chain links TRBV6-5 to TRBJ2-5; D gene uncertain. This CDR3 has 14 amino acids. CDR1 MNHEY and CDR2 SVGAGI come from the germline V gene. V was shortened by 0 bases and J by 4 bases, with 9 bases between the two germline ends. This CDR3 is CASSYSTVLETQYF. CDR3 in DNA: TGTGCCAGCAGTTACTCGACGGTTCTAGAGACCCAGTACTTC.

This chain connects TRBV4-3 to TRBJ2-1, with D perhaps matching TRBD1 or TRBD2 (5 bases each). The CDR3 has 14 residues. CDR1 is LGHNA, CDR2 YSLEER, per germline. Trimming left V 3 bases short and J 5 bases short, with 11 bases between. The CDR3 loop is CASSHGTTNNEQFF. As DNA, the CDR3 is TGCGCCAGCAGCCACGGGACGACCAACAATGAGCAGTTCTTC.

The J gene is TRBJ2-4, the V gene TRBV27, with D tentatively TRBD1 or TRBD2 (5 bases each). The CDR3 spans 14 residues. Germline CDR1 and CDR2: MNHEY and SMNVEV (reference sequence). Between the trimmed V and J ends, which lost 0 bases and 7 bases, there was a span of 10 bases. The CDR3 DNA reads TGTGCCAGCAGTTTATCGCCGGGACCCAACATTCAGTACTTC. Translated, it gives CASSLSPGPNIQYF.

The V and J genes are TRBV5-4 and TRBJ2-7; no clear D. CDR3 length equals 12 residues. The V end lost 0 bases, the J end lost 3 bases, and 4 bases lay between the germline ends. CDR1 is SGHNT and CDR2 is YYREEE in the germline V gene (reference sequence). In DNA, the CDR3 is TGTGCCAGCAGCTTGGGACACTACGAGCAGTACTTC. This codes for CASSLGHYEQYF.

This clone was detected ten times or more. This chain links TRBV19 with TRBJ2-3; 11 bases fit TRBD2. This CDR3 is built from 15 residues. Trimming took 9 bases from V and 3 from J; bases not matched to a gene: 8. Per germline, CDR1 LNHDA and CDR2 SQIVND (reference sequence). The CDR3 region is CASRSGGAETDTQYF. The CDR3 DNA is TGTGCCAGCCGTAGCGGGGGGGCCGAGACAGATACGCAGTATTTT. Full variable domain (rest looked up from reference TRBV19 and TRBJ2-3): DGGITQSPKYLFRKEGQNVTLSCEQNLNHDAMYWYRQDPGQGLRLIYYSQIVNDFQKGDIAEGYSVSREKKESFPLTVTSAQKNPTAFYLCASRSGGAETDTQYFGPGTRLTVL.

V usage is TRBV27 and J usage is TRBJ2-3, with 10 bases matching TRBD1. V was clipped by 7 bases and J by 4 bases; unmatched bases: 11. The CDR3 totals 16 residues. CDR1 and CDR2 (germline): MNHEY, SMNVEV (reference sequence). CDR3 region: CASKLGQGGRADTQYF. The CDR3 DNA reads TGTGCCAGCAAACTCGGACAGGGGGGTCGGGCAGATACGCAGTATTTT.

The V and J genes are TRBV7-9 and TRBJ2-2, with no clear D. Trimming cost V 0 bases and J 7 bases, with 9 bases left between them. The CDR3 is 14 amino acids. CDR1 SEHNR and CDR2 FQNEAQ come from the germline V gene (reference sequence). The CDR3, as DNA: TGTGCCAGCAGCTTAGCGGGTGCCATCGGGGAGCTGTTTTTT. Translated, it gives CASSLAGAIGELFF.

The chain couples TRBV28 to TRBJ2-7; D is tentatively TRBD1 or TRBD2 (6 bases each). This CDR3 region has 13 residues. V was cut by 3 bases and J by 7 bases, with 13 bases left in between. CDR1 MDHEN and CDR2 SYDVKM come from the germline V gene. In nucleotides, the CDR3 is TGTGCCAGCAGTTTGGACAGCGCGGGGGAGCAGTACTTC. The encoded protein is CASSLDSAGEQYF.

The V and J genes are TRBV27 and TRBJ1-5; possible D gene TRBD1, 6 bases. There are 13 residues in the CDR3. Germline CDR1 reads MNHEY; CDR2 reads SMNVEV (reference sequence). The V end was cut by 3 bases, the J end by 4 bases, with 7 bases between. The CDR3 sequence is CASSFTGNQPQHF. The CDR3 nucleotides are TGTGCCAGCAGTTTTACAGGGAATCAGCCCCAGCATTTT.